This TCR beta chain was obtained from a study of early T cells in non-severe SARS-CoV-2 infection. The wider study: From unsorted whole blood, bulk RNA was sequenced, and the chains remained unpaired. Broader study findings: VDJdb-based annotation leaned toward anti-spike CD8 responses and missed private and CD4 specificities.

Individual cDNA molecules received unique molecular identifiers during library preparation. TCRdb re-called the 5' RACE reads with MiXCR, one entry per CDR3 protein. Among tens of thousands of distinct CDR3 sequences, approximately 4.4% were seen once, and the ten largest hold about 6.2%. Germline V gene lookup returns CDR1 MNHNY and CDR2 SVGAGI (reference sequence). Trimming took 0 bases from V and 5 from J, leaving 10 bases between them. The CDR3 extends over 15 amino acids. This clonotype was picked up many times. Its antigen is currently unknown. The chain carries TRBV6-6 and TRBJ2-2; D is undetermined. The clonotype was recovered from an adult who was a healthcare worker with PCR-confirmed SARS-CoV-2 infection or an uninfected control (not recorded which). Sequenced input: whole blood. The CDR3 DNA sequence: TGTGCCAGCAGTTACTCGATGTCAGGAACCGGGGAGCTGTTTTTT. This gives the protein CASSYSMSGTGELFF.